Shown below are 18 T cell receptor beta chains from a single sample sequenced in a study of T cells in Graves' hyperthyroidism and ophthalmopathy. Authors of the study amplified TCR beta CDR3 regions from RNA transcripts. A first-round RT-PCR of the TCR CDR3 used the HTBI primer set. A single record per CDR3 protein comes from TCRdb applying MiXCR to the multiplex PCR reads. This sample has 550,000 to 700,000 distinct CDR3 sequences, with around 45% found just once. Source material: peripheral blood or thyroid tissue (not recorded which). Every receptor here comes from an adult woman with Graves' disease, either hyperthyroidism or ophthalmopathy (not recorded which).

The count of this clonotype is one. The chain recombines TRBV6-1 with TRBJ2-3; TRBD2 matches at 12 bases. The CDR3 is 15 amino acids. The germline gives CDR1 MNHNS, CDR2 SASEGT. With 5 bases clipped from V and 6 bases from J, the junction kept 6 bases outside the gene matches. CDR3 DNA sequence: TGTGCCAGCAGTCCGACTAGCGGGAGCTATGATACGCAGTATTTT. Amino acids: CASSPTSGSYDTQYF.

This clonotype has at least ten counts. The rearrangement joins TRBV14 to TRBJ1-6, with 7 nucleotides matching TRBD1. Germline loops: CDR1 SGHDN, CDR2 FVKESK. CDR3 size: 18 residues. After removal of 2 bases from V and 2 bases from J, the junction contained 9 bases not matched to a gene. The CDR3 bases are TGTGCCAGCAGCCAAAAACCTCCCGGGACAGCCTATAATTCACCCCTCCACTTT. Its protein product is CASSQKPPGTAYNSPLHF.

This chain links TRBV9 with TRBJ2-5, with 7 bases that match TRBD2. The CDR3 runs to 14 residues. V shed 9 bases and J 1 base; nucleotides not matched to a gene: 9. Germline CDR1 is SGDLS and CDR2 is YYNGEE. The CDR3 DNA is TGTGCCATCAGTTCCTTAGCGGGCCAAGAGACCCAGTACTTC. Its protein is CAISSLAGQETQYF.

The chain carries TRBV15 and TRBJ2-5; D remains ambiguous. V was pared by 0 bases and J by 5 bases, with 10 bases between. Germline V CDR1 and CDR2: LNHNV, YYDKDF (reference sequence). The CDR3 is made up of 14 amino acids. The CDR3 region is CATSRDGPRETQYF. CDR3 nucleotides: TGTGCCACCAGCAGAGATGGGCCTAGGGAGACCCAGTACTTC. Full variable domain (missing parts from reference TRBV15 and TRBJ2-5): DAMVIQNPRYQVTQFGKPVTLSCSQTLNHNVMYWYQQKSSQAPKLLFHYYDKDFNNEADTPDNFQSRRPNTSFCFLDIRSPGLGDTAMYLCATSRDGPRETQYFGPGTRLLVL.

Of note for this clonotype: A read error may produce the germline difference seen at one junction end. This chain connects TRBV7-7 to TRBJ2-1; 11 bases align to TRBD2. Germline V lookup: CDR1 SSHAT, CDR2 FNYEAQ (reference sequence). CDR3 length equals 15 residues. The CDR3 coding sequence is TGTGCTAGCAGCTTAGTCACTAGCGGGAGAGATGAGCAGTTCTTC. Its protein product is CASSLVTSGRDEQFF.

This rearrangement joins TRBV15 to TRBJ1-5; 8 bases match TRBD1. The CDR3 extends over 15 amino acids. Germline V gene sequence: CDR1 LNHNV, CDR2 YYDKDF (reference sequence). The V and J ends lost 3 bases and 6 bases, in that order; junction bases with no gene match: 7. The CDR3 sequence is CATSSAQGAGQPQHF. CDR3 nucleotide sequence: TGTGCCACCAGCAGCGCTCAGGGGGCCGGTCAGCCCCAGCATTTT.

The table lists this clonotype with many counts. The chain's CDR3 is CASSLWSENTGELFF. The CDR3 DNA sequence: TGCGCCAGCAGCTTGTGGTCAGAGAACACCGGGGAGCTGTTTTTT. The gene calls are TRBV5-1 and TRBJ2-2; D is ambiguous. Trimming removed 1 base from V and 1 base from J, with 8 bases in between. Germline V CDR1 and CDR2: SGHRS, YFSETQ. This CDR3 comprises 15 residues.

This clonotype was seen a handful of times. The chain carries TRBV6-5 and TRBJ2-7, with TRBD2 matching over 8 bases. The CDR3 is made up of 14 amino acids. V shed 7 bases, J shed 2 bases, and the junction held 7 bases outside the gene matches. Germline CDR1 is MNHEY and CDR2 is SVGAGI. The CDR3 spells CASTPGLGAYEQYF. The DNA for the CDR3 is TGTGCCAGCACCCCGGGACTAGGGGCCTACGAGCAGTACTTC.

This clonotype was found many times. This chain links TRBV6-5 with TRBJ2-7; D is undetermined. Trimming left V 10 bases short and J 3 bases short, with 13 bases between. The germline V gene encodes CDR1 MNHEY and CDR2 SVGAGI. CDR3 size: 12 residues. CDR3 sequence reads: CATHGERYEQYF. CDR3 coding DNA: TGTGCCACCCACGGAGAACGCTACGAGCAGTACTTC.

This clonotype was found many times. The V gene is TRBV9, the J gene TRBJ1-2; weak D call: TRBD1 (6 bases). The germline V gene encodes CDR1 SGDLS and CDR2 YYNGEE. CDR3 length: 13 residues. Trimming left V 4 bases short and J 7 bases short, with 14 bases between. The CDR3 loop is CASSPGGGSGYTF. The CDR3 nucleotides are TGTGCCAGCAGCCCTGGGGGGGGCAGTGGCTACACCTTC.

The V and J genes are TRBV11-2 and TRBJ1-1; TRBD1 is a possible D gene (6 bases). CDR1 SGHAT and CDR2 FQNNGV come from the germline V gene. The V end was cut by 3 bases, the J end by 12 bases, with 11 bases between. CDR3 length: 11 amino acids. The CDR3: CASSLGGRTFF. DNA of the CDR3: TGTGCCAGCAGCTTGGGGGGCAGAACTTTCTTT.

This clonotype showed up many times. J is TRBJ2-7 and V is TRBV4-1; D might be TRBD1 (5 bases). Germline V CDR1 and CDR2: MGHRA, YSYEKL. Trimming cost V 1 base and J 1 base, with 11 bases left between them. CDR3 length: 15 amino acids. The CDR3 region is CASSQATGLSYEQYF. The CDR3 DNA reads as TGCGCCAGCAGCCAAGCAACAGGATTGTCCTACGAGCAGTACTTC.

There are many counts of this clonotype. The chain carries TRBV20-1 and TRBJ1-2, with TRBD1 identical over 9 bases. The CDR3 extends over 19 amino acids. The germline V gene has CDR1 DFQATT and CDR2 SNEGSKA (reference sequence). The ends lost 2 bases at V and 1 base at J; junction bases unmatched: 17. CDR3 bases: TGCAGTGCTAGATCTCGGGGGCCGACAGGGGGGAATCTTAACTATGGCTACACCTTC. This sequence encodes CSARSRGPTGGNLNYGYTF.

The CDR3 sequence is CATSSPGQGIYEQYF. The DNA of the CDR3 is TGTGCCACCAGCAGCCCGGGACAGGGGATTTACGAGCAGTACTTC. This chain connects TRBV15 to TRBJ2-7, with 10 bases fitting TRBD1. CDR1 and CDR2 from the germline V gene are LNHNV and YYDKDF (reference sequence). CDR3 size: 15 residues. With V trimmed by 3 bases and J by 4 bases, 6 bases remained unmatched.

At least ten counts were recorded for this clonotype. J is TRBJ2-2 and V is TRBV7-3; D is perhaps TRBD2 (5 bases). CDR1 is SGHTA, CDR2 FQGTGA, per germline. Deletions cut 3 bases from V and 7 bases from J, with 12 bases between. The CDR3 totals 14 residues. The CDR3 here is CASSFYLGGGELFF. The CDR3 bases are TGTGCCAGCAGCTTTTATCTCGGAGGCGGGGAGCTGTTTTTT.

This clonotype occurred once. V gene TRBV29-1 combines with J gene TRBJ2-7, with 8 bases fitting TRBD1. CDR1 and CDR2 from the germline V gene are SQVTM and ANQGSEA. CDR3 length: 14 amino acids. Germline trimming cut 1 base from V and 4 bases from J; bases unmatched to any gene: 6. The CDR3 here is CSVEGGRGHYEQYF. The CDR3 DNA is TGCAGCGTTGAAGGCGGCAGGGGGCATTACGAGCAGTACTTC.

The chain links TRBV5-1 to TRBJ2-7; D is unresolved. This CDR3 spans 14 amino acids. Germline V gene data show CDR1 as SGHRS and CDR2 as YFSETQ. The ends were cut back, 2 bases at V and 5 bases at J, with 14 bases in the middle. CDR3 loop: CASSLMRPGDEQYF. The CDR3 coding sequence is TGCGCCAGCAGCTTAATGCGGCCAGGAGACGAGCAGTACTTC.

There are many counts of this clonotype. The V gene is TRBV7-9, the J gene TRBJ1-2; 8 positions match TRBD1. The CDR3 runs 14 residues. The V gene's germline CDR1 is SEHNR and CDR2 FQNEAQ (reference sequence). V was pared by 5 bases and J by 7 bases, with 9 bases of the junction left unmatched. CDR3 sequence: CASSKDRGFSGYTF. The CDR3 nucleotides read TGTGCCAGCAGCAAAGACAGGGGTTTCAGTGGCTACACCTTC.